The next 29 T cell receptor beta chains were all read from a single sample in a study of blood T cell repertoires in COVID-19. Produced via immunoSEQ multiplex PCR; TCRdb's table is partial and in-frame only. The table has around 84,000 clones, 80% to 90% seen once. Material: peripheral blood. The source is a man older than 75 with active or convalescent COVID-19.

The rearrangement links TRBV2 to TRBJ1-2; 7 positions match TRBD1. Trimming took 6 bases from V and 2 from J; bases not matched to a gene: 9. The germline V gene encodes CDR1 SNHLY and CDR2 FYNNEI. The CDR3 runs to 15 residues. The CDR3 DNA reads TGTGCCAGCAGGATGGGGGACAGCCTGAACTATGGCTACACCTTC. Amino acid sequence: CASRMGDSLNYGYTF.

The rearrangement joins TRBV5-1 to TRBJ2-5; 8 positions agree with TRBD2. The CDR3 consists of 14 residues. Germline assignment: CDR1 SGHRS and CDR2 YFSETQ. V lost 5 bases to trimming and J lost 0 bases; unmatched junction nucleotides: 3. CDR3 in amino acids: CASRVAGNQETQYF. The CDR3 DNA reads as TGCGCCAGCAGGGTAGCGGGGAACCAAGAGACCCAGTACTTC.

CDR3: CASSLSGQRNTEAFF. The DNA for the CDR3 is TGTGCCAGCAGTTTATCGGGACAACGGAACACTGAAGCTTTCTTT. The J gene is TRBJ1-1, the V gene TRBV27, with TRBD1 as a possible D gene (6 bases). V shed 0 bases and J shed 1 base, with 9 bases lying between them. The germline V gene has CDR1 MNHEY and CDR2 SMNVEV (reference sequence). The length of the CDR3 is 15 residues.

The CDR3 region has the DNA TGTGCCAGCTCACCACGCCCCCGAGGGACAGGGAATAACGAGCAGTACTTC. The encoded protein is CASSPRPRGTGNNEQYF. The rearrangement links TRBV18 to TRBJ2-7; 9 bases match TRBD1. The J segment lost 5 bases and the V segment lost 1 base, leaving 12 bases of the junction unmatched. CDR3 length: 17 residues. Germline loops: CDR1 KGHSH, CDR2 LQKENI.

This clone was picked up one time. The CDR3 bases are TGCGCCAGCAGCTTTGGGGTAGCGGGGAACACCGGGGAGCTGTTTTTT. Translation: CASSFGVAGNTGELFF. The chain carries TRBV5-1 and TRBJ2-2, with TRBD2 matching over 7 bases. Unmatched junction bases numbered 5, after V lost 2 bases and J lost 1 base. The CDR3 is 16 amino acids. CDR1 and CDR2 from the germline V gene are SGHRS and YFSETQ.

This clone came up once. The chain employs TRBV28 and TRBJ1-2; D is possibly TRBD1 (6 bases). The germline CDR1 and CDR2 sequences are MDHEN and SYDVKM. Trimming stripped 5 bases from V and 2 bases from J, with 6 bases between. The CDR3 sequence is 12 residues long. The CDR3 spells CASSQGNYGYTF. As DNA, the CDR3 is TGTGCCAGCAGTCAGGGGAACTATGGCTACACCTTC.

The rearrangement uses TRBV2 and TRBJ1-1; TRBD1 might be the D (6 bases). Germline values: CDR1 SNHLY, CDR2 FYNNEI. Trimming took 2 bases from V and 1 from J, leaving 8 bases between them. The CDR3 covers 14 residues. CDR3 sequence reads: CASSERGKNTEAFF. The CDR3 coding sequence is TGTGCCAGCAGTGAAAGGGGGAAGAACACTGAAGCTTTCTTT.

The chain is built from TRBV19 and TRBJ2-7; 8 bases fit TRBD1. V was pared by 8 bases and J by 2 bases, with 5 bases of the junction left unmatched. The CDR3 contains 13 residues. CDR1 and CDR2 (germline): LNHDA, SQIVND (reference sequence). CDR3 sequence reads: CASATGGTYEQYF. The CDR3 nucleotides are TGTGCCAGTGCCACAGGGGGAACCTACGAGCAGTACTTC.

This clone has more than one count but fewer than ten. This chain connects TRBV3-1 (or the pseudogene TRBV3-2) to TRBJ1-2, with D possibly being TRBD1 (5 bases). Deletions cut 3 bases from V and 3 bases from J, with 11 bases between. The germline gives CDR1 LGHDT, CDR2 YNNKEL (reference sequence). This CDR3 is 14 amino acids long. CDR3 region: CASSHLDSYYGYTF. The CDR3 DNA is TGTGCCAGCAGCCACCTAGACAGCTACTATGGCTACACCTTC.

V gene TRBV10-3 combines with J gene TRBJ2-1; 14 bases are a match to TRBD2. The junction had 4 bases not matched to a gene; V was cut back by 0 bases and J by 6 bases. Germline V gene data show CDR1 as ENHRY and CDR2 as SYGVKD. This CDR3 is 17 amino acids long. The CDR3 DNA reads as TGTGCCATCAGTGAGTCGAGGGGACTAGCGGGAGCCAATGAGCAGTTCTTC. Translated: CAISESRGLAGANEQFF.

The chain joins TRBV2 to TRBJ1-5; D remains ambiguous. V was trimmed by 2 bases and J by 4 bases, leaving 12 bases between them. Per germline, CDR1 SNHLY and CDR2 FYNNEI. The CDR3 spans 15 residues. CDR3 in amino acids: CASSEFRQENQPQHF. CDR3 bases: TGTGCCAGCAGTGAATTTCGGCAGGAAAATCAGCCCCAGCATTTT.

The rearrangement uses TRBV6-2 or TRBV6-3 and TRBJ1-1, with a possible D match to TRBD1 (6 bases). V was clipped by 6 bases and J by 10 bases, with 18 bases between them. Germline V CDR1 and CDR2: MNHEY, SVGEGT. The CDR3 is 13 amino acids. CDR3: CASSLRDINTAFF. CDR3 DNA sequence: TGTGCCAGCAGCCTCCGGGACATAAATACAGCTTTCTTT.

The V call is TRBV28, the J call TRBJ2-1; TRBD2 matches at 8 bases. The junction had 6 bases not matched to a gene; V was cut back by 2 bases and J by 3 bases. CDR1 MDHEN and CDR2 SYDVKM come from the germline V gene. This CDR3 has 16 residues. The CDR3 DNA follows: TGTGCCAGCAGTTTAGTCTCCAGCGGGAGCTACAATGAGCAGTTCTTC. It encodes CASSLVSSGSYNEQFF.

This clone appeared a single time. In DNA, the CDR3 is TGTGCCAGTATGGGGGGGAACCAGGGAGAGACCCAGTACTTC. It specifies CASMGGNQGETQYF. The V call is TRBV19, the J call TRBJ2-5; TRBD2 aligns across 7 bases. Germline V lookup: CDR1 LNHDA, CDR2 SQIVND (reference sequence). The CDR3 contains 14 residues. J lost 4 bases, V lost 7 bases, and 9 bases had no gene match.

The V and J genes are TRBV7-9 and TRBJ1-3; TRBD1 is a possible D gene (5 bases). Germline V gene data show CDR1 as SEHNR and CDR2 as FQNEAQ (reference sequence). The CDR3 covers 15 residues. Trimming shortened V by 4 bases and J by 4 bases, and 14 bases separated the two germline ends. The CDR3 sequence is CASSSLSGVGNTIYF. The CDR3 bases are TGTGCCAGCAGCTCTCTTTCGGGGGTAGGAAACACCATATATTTT.

The V and J genes are TRBV15 and TRBJ2-5; 9 bases line up with TRBD1. Germline V gene data show CDR1 as LNHNV and CDR2 as YYDKDF (reference sequence). The CDR3 contains 13 residues. V dropped 7 bases and J dropped 7; count of bases not matched to a gene: 7. CDR3 residues: CATKQGALGTQYF. The CDR3 DNA reads as TGTGCCACCAAACAGGGGGCCTTGGGGACCCAGTACTTC.

This chain joins TRBV27 and TRBJ1-1; TRBD1 matches at 9 bases. Germline values: CDR1 MNHEY, CDR2 SMNVEV (reference sequence). With 8 bases clipped from V and 10 bases from J, the junction kept 11 bases outside the gene matches. This CDR3 has 13 residues. The CDR3 DNA reads TGTGCCAGCCTTAATCCGGGACAGGGTGCAGCTTTCTTT. The encoded protein is CASLNPGQGAAFF.

The genes are TRBV2 and TRBJ1-1; 7 positions match TRBD1. This CDR3 has 14 residues. V was pared by 5 bases and J by 4 bases, with 7 bases of the junction left unmatched. Germline CDR1 reads SNHLY; CDR2 reads FYNNEI. In DNA, the CDR3 is TGTGCCAGCAGTAAAGACAGGGCGGGCACTGAAGCTTTCTTT. Its translation is CASSKDRAGTEAFF.

This clone was seen once. The rearrangement joins TRBV5-4 to TRBJ2-3, with D possibly being TRBD2 (6 bases). The CDR3 length is 14 residues. The germline V gene has CDR1 SGHNT and CDR2 YYREEE (reference sequence). Trimming cost V 2 bases and J 1 base, with 8 bases left between them. The CDR3 reads CASSLWGGTDTQYF. CDR3 DNA: TGTGCCAGCAGCTTATGGGGGGGCACAGATACGCAGTATTTT.

V gene TRBV5-6 combines with J gene TRBJ1-1, with TRBD1 matching 9 bases. Per the germline V gene, CDR1 is SGHDT and CDR2 is YYEEEE. The CDR3 has 16 amino acids. With 2 bases clipped from V and 0 bases from J, the junction kept 5 bases outside the gene matches. Here the CDR3 reads CASSFGTGKVNTEAFF. CDR3 coding DNA: TGTGCCAGCAGCTTCGGGACAGGGAAGGTGAACACTGAAGCTTTCTTT. Variable domain in full (rest from reference TRBV5-6 and TRBJ1-1): DAGVTQSPTHLIKTRGQQVTLRCSPKSGHDTVSWYQQALGQGPQFIFQYYEEEERQRGNFPDRFSGHQFPNYSSELNVNALLLGDSALYLCASSFGTGKVNTEAFFGQGTRLTVV.

The chain couples TRBV18 to TRBJ2-2, with 11 bases identical to TRBD2. Trimming removed 2 bases from V and 2 bases from J; junction bases left unmatched: 1. From germline, CDR1 is KGHSH and CDR2 LQKENI. The CDR3 totals 16 residues. CDR3 sequence reads: CASSPRLAGNTGELFF. The CDR3 DNA sequence: TGTGCCAGCTCACCAAGACTAGCGGGAAACACCGGGGAGCTGTTTTTT.

This clone has just one count. The chain is built from TRBV5-4 and TRBJ1-2, with a weak D call TRBD1 (5 bases). Germline loops: CDR1 SGHNT, CDR2 YYREEE (reference sequence). This CDR3 is built from 13 residues. Between the trimmed V and J ends, which lost 2 bases and 1 base, there was a span of 6 bases. The CDR3, as DNA: TGTGCCAGCAGCTTTGACAGTAACTATGGCTACACCTTC. This encodes CASSFDSNYGYTF.

V and J are TRBV7-6 and TRBJ2-7; 7 nucleotides line up with TRBD1. This CDR3 has 15 residues. Germline CDR1 SGHVS, CDR2 FNYEAQ. V shed 2 bases, J shed 2 bases, and the junction held 6 bases outside the gene matches. The CDR3 region has the DNA TGTGCCAGCAGCTTACTGACAGGGTCAGCCTACGAGCAGTACTTC. Its protein product is CASSLLTGSAYEQYF.

V usage is TRBV24-1 and J usage is TRBJ2-1, with TRBD2 identical over 10 bases. The V and J ends lost 3 bases and 8 bases, in that order; junction bases with no gene match: 12. CDR3 length equals 17 residues. Germline V CDR1 and CDR2: KGHDR, SFDVKD. The CDR3 loop is CATSDPSKRGGRDEQFF. The CDR3 region has the DNA TGTGCCACCAGTGATCCCTCGAAGCGGGGGGGCCGTGATGAGCAGTTCTTC.

V and J are TRBV4-1 and TRBJ2-5, with D possibly being TRBD1 (6 bases). Germline V lookup: CDR1 MGHRA, CDR2 YSYEKL. CDR3 size: 15 residues. V gave up 4 bases and J gave up 4 bases, with 16 bases separating them. The DNA of the CDR3 is TGCGCCAGCAGCCGAACCGGACAGTGGTTAGAGACCCAGTACTTC. Translation gives CASSRTGQWLETQYF.

This chain connects TRBV5-6 to TRBJ1-5; weak D call: TRBD1 (6 bases). CDR3 size: 15 residues. Trimming shortened V by 4 bases and J by 3 bases, and 14 bases separated the two germline ends. The germline CDR1 and CDR2 sequences are SGHDT and YYEEEE. The DNA for the CDR3 is TGTGCCAGCAGCCAGGGGTCAGTGAACAATCAGCCCCAGCATTTT. It codes for CASSQGSVNNQPQHF.

Only one count was recorded for this clone. The chain joins TRBV28 to TRBJ2-7; D might be TRBD1 (6 bases). Germline V gives CDR1 MDHEN, CDR2 SYDVKM. The CDR3 sequence is 15 residues long. The V and J ends lost 6 bases and 2 bases respectively, with 17 bases between them. The CDR3 region has the DNA TGTGCCAGCAGGATTGGGGGCCCGCGAACCTACGAGCAGTACTTC. It encodes CASRIGGPRTYEQYF.

The chain has TRBV4-1 and TRBJ1-5; TRBD1 is a possible D gene (5 bases). Trimming took off 1 base at V and 9 bases at J, with 16 bases between the two ends. Per germline, CDR1 MGHRA and CDR2 YSYEKL. CDR3 length equals 15 residues. CDR3 nucleotides: TGCGCCAGCAGCCAAGGCCGGGGGGGGAGAGGGCCCCAGCATTTT. Translating it yields CASSQGRGGRGPQHF.

The chain combines TRBV30 with TRBJ2-3, with TRBD2 identical over 13 bases. The CDR3 has 16 residues. Trimming cost V 3 bases and J 5 bases; bases outside gene matches: 8. CDR1 is GTSNPN and CDR2 is SVGIG in the germline V gene (reference sequence). The CDR3 nucleotides are TGTGCCTGGAGCGCCGGACTAGCGGGGGACAAAGATACGCAGTATTTT. Protein product: CAWSAGLAGDKDTQYF.